Listed below are T cell receptor beta chains from one sample, sequenced in a study of T cells in lung cancer brain metastases. Libraries were prepared by immunoSEQ multiplex PCR; TCRdb keeps only in-frame clonotypes and omits some of them. This table has over 2,500 clones, about 90% appearing once. Material for sequencing was tumor tissue from the primary lung tumor. These receptors originate from an older man with non-small cell lung cancer. Each CDR3 is given with its conserved first and last residue. D genes are given only for firm matches. Size tells how often a clone was seen (once, few, many) or the class of an expanded clone, and some rows leave it out.

>TRBV6-5|-|TRBJ2-2|-
CASSPLGANTGELFF
TGTGCCAGCAGTCCCCTGGGAGCGAACACCGGGGAGCTGTTTTTT
>TRBV12-5|TRBD1|TRBJ1-6|-
CASGPRDSGRGSPLHF
TGTGCTAGTGGTCCAAGGGACAGTGGGAGAGGTTCACCCCTCCACTTT
>TRBV6-1|-|TRBJ2-7|-
CASRPGQTLYEQYF
TGTGCCAGCAGGCCCGGACAGACTCTCTACGAGCAGTACTTC
>TRBV5-1|TRBD2|TRBJ2-1|once
CASSRGLDTEQFF
TGCGCCAGCAGCAGGGGACTAGACACTGAGCAGTTCTTC
>TRBV7-6|TRBD2|TRBJ2-3|-
CASSLGLAGGTTDTQYF
TGTGCCAGCAGCTTAGGGCTAGCGGGGGGAACCACAGATACGCAGTATTTT
>TRBV7-2|-|TRBJ2-5|-
CASSLGTGLWGETQYF
TGTGCCAGCAGCTTAGGAACAGGTCTTTGGGGAGAGACCCAGTACTTC
>TRBV5-4|-|TRBJ2-1|-
CASRSSRSYNEQFF
TGTGCCAGCAGGAGCAGTCGAAGCTACAATGAGCAGTTCTTC
>TRBV5-6|-|TRBJ1-1|-
CASSWRSGPSQGAFF
TGTGCCAGCAGCTGGCGAAGTGGACCGAGTCAAGGAGCTTTCTTT
>TRBV11-2|-|TRBJ1-5|-
CASSLDRGNQPQHF
TGTGCCAGCAGCTTAGATCGGGGCAATCAGCCCCAGCATTTT
>TRBV6-6|-|TRBJ1-5|few
CASIRDPNQPQHF
TGTGCCAGCATCCGGGACCCAAATCAGCCCCAGCATTTT
>TRBV21-1|-|TRBJ2-7|-
CASRKGTGVSSYEQYF
TGTGCCAGCAGAAAGGGTACGGGAGTAAGCTCCTACGAGCAGTACTTC
>TRBV5-5|TRBD1|TRBJ1-4|once
CASSSGTVHEKLFF
TGTGCCAGCAGCTCCGGGACAGTCCATGAAAAACTGTTTTTT
>TRBV5-1|-|TRBJ1-1|once
CASSLGRGYTEAFF
TGCGCCAGCAGCTTGGGGAGGGGGTACACTGAAGCTTTCTTT
>TRBV11-2|-|TRBJ1-2|once
CASSFGTYGYTF
TGTGCCAGCAGCTTCGGAACCTATGGCTACACCTTC
>TRBV19|-|TRBJ1-5|-
CASKLRDGDQPQHF
TGTGCCAGTAAACTGAGGGACGGAGATCAGCCCCAGCATTTT
>TRBV6-1|TRBD2|TRBJ2-3|once
CASSEAWAGGGTDTQYF
TGTGCCAGCAGTGAAGCCTGGGCGGGAGGGGGCACAGATACGCAGTATTTT
>TRBV11-3|-|TRBJ2-3|-
CASSLEEPCTDTQYF
TGTGCCAGCAGCTTAGAAGAGCCGTGCACAGATACGCAGTATTTT
>TRBV7-9|-|TRBJ2-1|-
CASSLQGIEQFF
TGTGCCAGCAGCTTACAGGGGATAGAGCAGTTCTTC
>TRBV2|-|TRBJ2-7|-
CASSETRSRYEQYF
TGTGCCAGCAGTGAAACCCGCAGTCGCTACGAGCAGTACTTC
>TRBV7-9|-|TRBJ2-2|-
CASSPTRGLGGELFF
TGTGCCAGCAGCCCGACCAGGGGTCTAGGGGGGGAGCTGTTTTTT
>TRBV14|TRBD1|TRBJ2-5|once
CASSHRDSQETQYF
TGTGCCAGCAGCCATCGGGACAGCCAAGAGACCCAATACTTC
>TRBV13|-|TRBJ2-1|-
CASSLAAYNEQFF
TGTGCCAGCAGCTTAGCAGCCTACAATGAGCAGTTCTTC
>TRBV9|-|TRBJ2-1|-
CANSVGNYNNEQFF
TGTGCCAACAGCGTAGGTAATTACAACAATGAGCAGTTCTTC
>TRBV2|-|TRBJ1-1|-
CASSRAGKNTEAFF
TGTGCCAGCAGTCGGGCAGGGAAGAACACTGAAGCTTTCTTT
>TRBV6-5|-|TRBJ1-2|-
CASSITNYGYTF
TGTGCCAGCAGTATTACTAACTATGGCTACACCTTC
>TRBV5-1|-|TRBJ2-7|-
CASSPLKGVDYEQYF
TGCGCCAGCAGCCCCTTGAAGGGCGTTGACTACGAGCAGTACTTC
>TRBV7-9|-|TRBJ1-3|-
CASSLVGGNTIYF
TGTGCCAGCAGCTTAGTGGGAGGAAACACCATATATTTT
>TRBV28|-|TRBJ2-5|-
CASSLWQGGLEETQYF
TGTGCCAGCAGTTTATGGCAGGGCGGGTTAGAAGAGACCCAGTACTTC
>TRBV7-9|TRBD1|TRBJ2-5|-
CASSLGRTGSGQETQYF
TGTGCCAGCAGCTTAGGCCGGACAGGGAGCGGGCAAGAGACCCAGTACTTC
>TRBV7-2|-|TRBJ1-5|-
CASSPRPPVYNQPQHF
TGTGCCAGCAGCCCCCGGCCCCCAGTCTATAATCAGCCCCAGCATTTT
>TRBV9|TRBD2|TRBJ2-3|-
CASSVEGGGPTDTQYF
TGTGCCAGCAGCGTAGAGGGCGGGGGGCCCACAGATACGCAGTATTTT
>TRBV7-9|-|TRBJ2-7|-
CASSGSGGDTGEQYF
TGTGCCAGCAGCGGTAGCGGAGGAGATACTGGCGAGCAGTACTTC
>TRBV5-6|TRBD2|TRBJ2-6|-
CASSLERGTRANVLTF
TGTGCCAGCAGCTTGGAGCGGGGGACAAGAGCCAACGTCCTGACTTTC
>TRBV18|-|TRBJ1-1|once
CASSGNTEAFF
TGTGCCAGCTCAGGAAACACTGAAGCTTTCTTT